Sequencing of this T cell receptor beta chain was carried out in a study of cytomegalovirus exposure and HLA in healthy donors. Primers: 60 Vbeta forward and 13 Jbeta reverse. The repertoire was sequenced with immunoSEQ multiplex PCR; TCRdb's copy has only in-frame clones and lacks some. The repertoire has about 90,000 clones, about 66% of them found once; the top ten carry roughly 21%. Study observations and caveats: Apparent HLA restriction characterized most CMV-associated TCR beta chains in a later analysis. The classifier was said to identify cytomegalovirus status with high specificity and sensitivity.

As to this clone: Its antigen remains unidentified.

The CDR3 is 16 amino acids. CDR1 is SGDLS, CDR2 YYNGEE, per germline. Trimming took 3 bases from V and 6 from J; bases not matched to a gene: 10. Material for sequencing was PBMCs. This receptor was taken from a woman in her forties or fifties in good health and CMV-seropositive. The chain carries TRBV9 and TRBJ2-3, with 10 bases identical to TRBD2. CDR3 nucleotide sequence: TGTGCCAGCAGCGACCCGAAGCGGGGGGGCTCGGATACGCAGTATTTT. Translation: CASSDPKRGGSDTQYF.